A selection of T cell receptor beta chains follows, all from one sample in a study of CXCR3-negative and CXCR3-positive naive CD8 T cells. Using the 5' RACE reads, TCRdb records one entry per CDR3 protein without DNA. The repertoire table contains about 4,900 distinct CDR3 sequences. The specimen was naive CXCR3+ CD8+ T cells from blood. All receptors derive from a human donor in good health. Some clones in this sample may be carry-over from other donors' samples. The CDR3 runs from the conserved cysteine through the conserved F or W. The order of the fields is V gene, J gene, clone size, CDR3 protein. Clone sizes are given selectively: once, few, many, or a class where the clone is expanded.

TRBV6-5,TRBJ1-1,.,CASYRAGDGGTEAFF
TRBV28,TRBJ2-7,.,CASSTTGPREQYF
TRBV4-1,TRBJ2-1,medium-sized,CASSQEEGRIGFF
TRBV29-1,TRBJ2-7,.,CSVGQGLGEQYF
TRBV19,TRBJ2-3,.,CASSLRTDGTDTQYF
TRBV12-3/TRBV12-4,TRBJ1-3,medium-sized,CASSLEGPGRKRPGNTIYF
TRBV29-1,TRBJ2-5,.,CSVDSAVQETQYF
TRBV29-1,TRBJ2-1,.,CSVEDAARDEQFF
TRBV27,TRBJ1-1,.,CASSLSRNGPLTEAFF
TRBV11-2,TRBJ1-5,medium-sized,CASSNGGRGNQPQHF
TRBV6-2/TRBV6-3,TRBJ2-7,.,CASSASYEQYF
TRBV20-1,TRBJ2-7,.,CSALDRHLSYEQYF
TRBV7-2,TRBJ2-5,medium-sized,CASSSAVIGGVQETQYF
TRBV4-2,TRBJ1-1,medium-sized,CASSQEQGASTEAFF
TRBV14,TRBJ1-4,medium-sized,CASSYKPGDPNEKLFF
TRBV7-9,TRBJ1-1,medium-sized,CASSFISEVNTEAFF
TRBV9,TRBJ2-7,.,CASSPPTGQGAYEQYF
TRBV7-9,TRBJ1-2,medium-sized,CASSVGDTYGYTF
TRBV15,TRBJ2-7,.,CATSRDRTGGIEQYF
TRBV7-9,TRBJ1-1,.,CASSLAGTEAFF
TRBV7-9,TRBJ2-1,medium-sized,CASSLPRIYNEQFF
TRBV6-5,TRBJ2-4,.,CASSSLPLNIQYF
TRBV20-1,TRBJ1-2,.,CSARDQGDYGYTF
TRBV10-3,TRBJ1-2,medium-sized,CAIRTRANYGYTF
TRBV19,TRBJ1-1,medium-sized,CASSISVNTEAFF
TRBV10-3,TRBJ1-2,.,CAISESGSDPSYGYTF
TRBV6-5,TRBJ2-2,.,CASSYSRKLTNTGELFF
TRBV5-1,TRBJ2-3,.,CASSLVALTDTQYF